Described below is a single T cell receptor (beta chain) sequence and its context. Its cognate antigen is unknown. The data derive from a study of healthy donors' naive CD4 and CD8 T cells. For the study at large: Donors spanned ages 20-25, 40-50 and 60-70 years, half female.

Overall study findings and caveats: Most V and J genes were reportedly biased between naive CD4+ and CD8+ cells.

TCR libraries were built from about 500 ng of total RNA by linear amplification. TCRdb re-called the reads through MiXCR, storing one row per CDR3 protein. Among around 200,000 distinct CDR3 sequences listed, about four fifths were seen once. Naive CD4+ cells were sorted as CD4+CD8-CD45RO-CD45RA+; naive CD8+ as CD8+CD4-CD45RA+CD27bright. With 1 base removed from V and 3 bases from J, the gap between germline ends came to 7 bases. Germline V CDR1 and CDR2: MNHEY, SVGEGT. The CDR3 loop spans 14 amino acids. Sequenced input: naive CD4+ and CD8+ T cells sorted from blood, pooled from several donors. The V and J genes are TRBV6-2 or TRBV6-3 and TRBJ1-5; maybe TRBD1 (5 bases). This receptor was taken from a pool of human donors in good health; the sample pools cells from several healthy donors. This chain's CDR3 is CASSYWGPNQPQHF. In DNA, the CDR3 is TGTGCCAGCAGTTACTGGGGCCCCAATCAGCCCCAGCATTTT.